Reported below is one T cell receptor beta chain. Its cognate antigen is unknown. The data were produced by immunoSEQ multiplex PCR, yet TCRdb's version contains in-frame clones alone and is incomplete. The data hold 90,000 or so clones, with more than 75% observed a single time. This sample was taken from a study of glioma-infiltrating T cells after dendritic cell vaccination. Study-level information: Patients received three intradermal dendritic cell vaccine injections at biweekly intervals. Study-wide results and limits: The cohort had few patients with full blood and tumor sets.

Germline CDR1 reads SGHNT; CDR2 reads YYREEE (reference sequence). This CDR3 has 15 residues. V was shortened by 2 bases and J by 3 bases, with 14 bases between the two germline ends. This receptor was taken from a human donor with glioblastoma. The chain recombines TRBV5-4 with TRBJ1-1; perhaps TRBD1 as D (5 bases). Sample: blood, taken before dendritic cell vaccination. The CDR3 DNA sequence: TGTGCCAGCAGCTTAAACGGCAGGGTGGACACTGAAGCTTTCTTT. It codes for CASSLNGRVDTEAFF.